This is a list of T cell receptor beta chains from one sample in a study of CD8 T cells in ankylosing spondylitis. TCRdb reprocessed the 5' RACE reads with MiXCR, giving one entry per CDR3 protein. This table holds 200,000 to 250,000 distinct CDR3 sequences, 6% to 8.5% found once. The sample comprised blood, either unsorted or a sorted T cell fraction (not recorded which). These TCRs come from a male donor with ankylosing spondylitis. Both conserved end residues are part of each CDR3. The D gene is left open where the match is weak. Some rows mark clone size as missing; the rest say once, few, many or name a class of expanded clone.

>TRBV20-1|TRBJ2-3|.|few
CSARDLRDKLSTDTQYF
TGCAGTGCTAGAGACCTCCGGGACAAGCTTAGCACAGATACGCAGTATTTT
>TRBV5-5|TRBJ1-1|.|few
CASSRFFQGSNTEAFF
TGTGCCAGCAGCCGGTTTTTCCAGGGCTCGAACACTGAAGCTTTCTTT
>TRBV6-1|TRBJ2-2|.|many
CASSLWTVNTGELFF
TGTGCCAGCAGCCTATGGACGGTTAACACCGGGGAGCTGTTTTTT
>TRBV29-1|TRBJ2-1|TRBD2|many
CSVSTTRLAGTYNEQFF
TGCAGCGTTTCTACTACCCGACTAGCGGGCACCTACAATGAGCAGTTCTTC
>TRBV3-1|TRBJ2-7|.|many
CASSQEPTGYEQYF
TGTGCCAGCAGCCAAGAGCCCACAGGGTACGAGCAGTACTTC
>TRBV20-1|TRBJ2-3|.|.
CSADLGRADTQYF
TGCAGTGCTGACCTAGGGCGGGCAGATACGCAGTATTTT
>TRBV4-1|TRBJ2-7|TRBD2|.
CASSQDGLAGGPWGGGSYEQYF
TGCGCCAGCAGCCAAGATGGGCTAGCGGGAGGGCCCTGGGGCGGAGGCTCCTACGAGCAGTACTTC
>TRBV27|TRBJ2-5|.|many
CASSSQGSRETQYF
TGTGCCAGCAGTTCACAGGGTTCTAGAGAGACCCAGTACTTC
>TRBV5-5|TRBJ1-1|.|.
CASSPRGSGIRAEAFF
TGTGCCAGCAGCCCCCGCGGATCGGGAATAAGGGCTGAAGCTTTCTTT
>TRBV4-3|TRBJ2-7|.|many
CASSHSEGYEQYF
TGCGCCAGCAGCCACTCGGAGGGCTACGAGCAGTACTTC
>TRBV7-2|TRBJ2-3|TRBD2|.
CGSRTSGGLGGQYF
TGTGGGTCCCGGACTAGCGGGGGGCTCGGTGGGCAGTATTTT
>TRBV18|TRBJ1-1|TRBD1|many
CASSRKDRVNTEAFF
TGTGCCAGCTCACGAAAGGACAGGGTGAACACTGAAGCTTTCTTT
>TRBV24-1|TRBJ2-1|.|many
CATSGVAEPNYNEQFF
TGTGCCACCAGTGGGGTAGCGGAACCTAACTACAATGAGCAGTTCTTC
>TRBV20-1|TRBJ1-4|TRBD1|many
CSARGQGAYEKLFF
TGCAGTGCTAGGGGACAGGGGGCTTATGAAAAACTGTTTTTT
>TRBV27|TRBJ1-2|.|.
CASSLSAKNLGGDGYTF
TGTGCCAGCAGTTTATCGGCAAAAAACCTCGGAGGGGATGGCTACACCTTC
>TRBV3-1|TRBJ2-5|TRBD1|.
CASSHLRDRDPETQYF
TGTGCCAGCAGCCATCTCCGGGACAGGGATCCAGAGACCCAGTACTTC